This T cell receptor beta chain came from a study of PD-1 blockade in mismatch repair-deficient tumors. Overall study context: All were previously treated, progressing patients with eleven to twelve mismatch repair-deficient cancer types.

Between the trimmed V and J ends, which lost 0 bases and 5 bases, there was a span of 11 bases. The germline gives CDR1 LGHNA, CDR2 YSLEER. The CDR3 is made up of 15 amino acids. Data came from immunoSEQ multiplex PCR; TCRdb stores just in-frame clones and leaves some out. The data show approximately 22,000 clones, approximately 84% seen once. V usage is TRBV4-3 and J usage is TRBJ2-1, with D perhaps TRBD2 (5 bases). The receptor was isolated from an adult with mismatch repair-deficient cancer. The sample in question was peripheral blood, obtained 2 weeks after starting pembrolizumab. The CDR3 nucleotides are TGCGCCAGCAGCCAAGATTGGTCTAGCCACAATGAGCAGTTCTTC. Amino acids: CASSQDWSSHNEQFF.